One and the same sample provided the 15 T cell receptor beta chains below, sequenced in a study of blood T cell repertoires in COVID-19. Libraries were prepared by immunoSEQ multiplex PCR; TCRdb keeps only in-frame clonotypes and omits some of them. The data contain 70,000 or so clones, roughly 90% of them singletons. Specimen: peripheral blood. The source is a man aged 55 to 70 with acute or convalescent COVID-19.

As for this clone: Other nucleotide sequences from this sample produce the same CDR3. The chain employs TRBV5-8 and TRBJ2-5; 9 bases map to TRBD1. With 4 bases clipped from V and 2 bases from J, the junction kept 3 bases outside the gene matches. Germline V CDR1 and CDR2: SGHTS, YDEGEE. The CDR3 sequence is 14 residues long. CDR3 residues: CASSQGQGQETQYF. The CDR3 DNA reads TGTGCCAGCAGCCAAGGACAGGGGCAAGAGACCCAGTACTTC.

J is TRBJ2-7 and V is TRBV7-2, with D perhaps matching TRBD1 (5 bases). V was trimmed by 6 bases and J by 1 base, leaving 10 bases between them. Looked up from germline, CDR1 is SGHTA and CDR2 is FQGNSA. The CDR3 is 13 residues long. CDR3 nucleotide sequence: TGTGCCAGCAGGCAGGGTCTGTCCTACGAGCAGTACTTC. Translation: CASRQGLSYEQYF. Together with reference TRBV7-2 and TRBJ2-7, the CDR3 gives the full variable domain: GAGVSQSPSNKVTEKGKDVELRCDPISGHTALYWYRQSLGQGLEFLIYFQGNSAPDKSGLPSDRFSAERTGGSVSTLTIQRTQQEDSAVYLCASRQGLSYEQYFGPGTRLTVT.

The V and J genes are TRBV14 and TRBJ2-5; no definite D call. Germline-derived CDR1 and CDR2 are SGHDN and FVKESK. Trimming removed 4 bases from V and 2 bases from J, with 8 bases in between. The CDR3 runs 13 residues. DNA of the CDR3: TGTGCCAGCAGCCGTGGTACTCAAGAGACCCAGTACTTC. Translating gives CASSRGTQETQYF.

This rearrangement joins TRBV5-1 to TRBJ2-3, with a weak D call TRBD1 (5 bases). The CDR3 has 15 amino acids. Trimming shortened V by 5 bases and J by 2 bases, and 15 bases separated the two germline ends. The germline V gene encodes CDR1 SGHRS and CDR2 YFSETQ. The CDR3 loop is CASRSDSRSTDTQYF. CDR3 in DNA: TGCGCCAGCAGATCCGACAGTAGATCCACAGATACGCAGTATTTT.

V usage is TRBV27 and J usage is TRBJ2-7; a weak D match, TRBD1 (5 bases). The CDR3 loop spans 17 amino acids. Trimming took 5 bases from V and 1 from J, leaving 21 bases between them. The germline CDR1 and CDR2 sequences are MNHEY and SMNVEV (reference sequence). For the CDR3, the DNA is TGTGCCAGCAGTACACGGACAACGCCCGTCGGATCCTACGAGCAGTACTTC. It encodes CASSTRTTPVGSYEQYF.

This chain links TRBV2 with TRBJ2-5, with 14 bases identical to TRBD2. There are 15 residues in the CDR3. J was trimmed by 5 bases and V by 6 bases; bases with no gene match: 5. CDR1 and CDR2 (germline): SNHLY, FYNNEI. This CDR3 is CASRKGLAGAETQYF. In DNA, the CDR3 is TGTGCCAGCAGGAAGGGACTAGCGGGAGCTGAGACCCAGTACTTC.

The genes are TRBV6-1 and TRBJ1-2, with D perhaps matching TRBD1 (5 bases). Between the trimmed V and J ends, which lost 2 bases and 5 bases, there was a span of 12 bases. Germline CDR1 MNHNS, CDR2 SASEGT. CDR3 length equals 14 residues. CDR3 region: CASSELEGPYGYTF. For the CDR3, the DNA is TGTGCCAGCAGTGAACTGGAGGGGCCTTATGGCTACACCTTC.

Notes on this clone: The junction shows a germline mismatch at one end, possibly a read error. The gene calls are TRBV6-1 and TRBJ2-3, with D possibly being TRBD2 (7 bases). CDR3 length: 15 amino acids. Germline CDR1 and CDR2: MNHNS and SASEGT. The CDR3 DNA is TGTGCCAGCAGGGAAGGGGGGGGGCACACAGATACGCAGTATTTT. As protein: CASREGGGHTDTQYF.

This rearrangement joins TRBV24-1 to TRBJ2-7; D ambiguous. The germline V and J ends were trimmed by 5 bases and 2 bases, with 12 bases remaining between them. CDR1 is KGHDR, CDR2 SFDVKD, per germline. This CDR3 has 14 amino acids. CDR3 nucleotide sequence: TGTGCCACCAGTGCTTCTGGTCCTACCTACGAGCAGTACTTC. It is translated as CATSASGPTYEQYF.

This chain joins TRBV3-1 (or the pseudogene TRBV3-2) and TRBJ2-7; a weak D match, TRBD2 (6 bases). Trimming removed 3 bases at V and 3 bases at J, with 15 bases between. Germline CDR1 and CDR2: LGHDT and YNNKEL (reference sequence). This CDR3 comprises 15 residues. The CDR3 spells CASSHSGLIFYEQYF. In DNA form, the CDR3 reads TGTGCCAGCAGCCATTCGGGACTTATCTTCTACGAGCAGTACTTC.

The chain is built from TRBV10-2 and TRBJ2-5; maybe TRBD1 (6 bases). Trimming shortened V by 2 bases and J by 10 bases, and 26 bases separated the two germline ends. Germline V gene sequence: CDR1 WSHSY, CDR2 SAAADI. The CDR3 loop spans 17 amino acids. The CDR3 nucleotides are TGCGCCAGCAGTGAGGCCCTCAACAGGGACCCCCTGTACGGCCAGTACTTC. The encoded protein is CASSEALNRDPLYGQYF.

V usage is TRBV19 and J usage is TRBJ1-4; TRBD1 agrees at 10 bases. Germline CDR1 LNHDA, CDR2 SQIVND (reference sequence). With V trimmed by 1 base and J by 8 bases, 7 bases remained unmatched. CDR3 length: 16 residues. This CDR3 reads CASSIVLDRGQEKLFF. CDR3 in DNA: TGTGCCAGTAGTATAGTGTTAGACAGGGGGCAAGAAAAACTGTTTTTT.

The rearrangement links TRBV2 to TRBJ1-5; D is undetermined. The V and J ends lost 3 bases and 6 bases respectively, with 9 bases between them. Per the germline V gene, CDR1 is SNHLY and CDR2 is FYNNEI. There are 13 residues in the CDR3. The CDR3 sequence: CASSEAGVQPQHF. CDR3 nucleotides: TGTGCCAGCAGTGAGGCGGGAGTTCAGCCCCAGCATTTT.

This chain links TRBV30 with TRBJ1-2; TRBD1 matches 7 bases. Looked up from germline, CDR1 is GTSNPN and CDR2 is SVGIG (reference sequence). The CDR3 consists of 20 residues. With V trimmed by 0 bases and J by 0 bases, 19 bases remained unmatched. Written as DNA, the CDR3 is TGTGCCTGGAGTGTATTATCTCGGGAAACGGGACAGCTAGCTAACTATGGCTACACCTTC. Its translation is CAWSVLSRETGQLANYGYTF.

The V and J genes are TRBV7-8 and TRBJ1-1; 9 bases map to TRBD1. Trimming cost V 0 bases and J 1 base; bases outside gene matches: 9. Germline V gives CDR1 SGHVS, CDR2 FQNEAQ. The CDR3 covers 18 residues. CDR3 protein: CASSLASWDRVKNTEAFF. The CDR3 DNA reads as TGTGCCAGCAGCTTAGCCTCCTGGGACAGGGTAAAGAACACTGAAGCTTTCTTT.